Sequencing of this T cell receptor (beta chain) was carried out in a study of blood T cell repertoires in COVID-19. Grouping used clinical history reported by participants in a survey and questionnaire. Recovered participants had two consecutive negative NP/OP PCR tests, healthcare professional clearance, or symptom resolution. In the authors' methods: Nucleated cell number was recorded as an estimate derived from reference gene primer amplification. The method was immunoSEQ multiplex PCR; TCRdb's version includes in-frame clones alone and lacks a portion of them. V and J calls and clone size are those listed in that table; D and trimming were worked out from the DNA. The sample consists of 150,000 to 200,000 clones, about 78% of them appearing once. Germline V CDR1 and CDR2: MGHRA, YSYEKL. The CDR3 runs 15 residues. With 2 bases removed from V and 11 bases from J, the gap between germline ends came to 18 bases.

The chain carries TRBV4-1 and TRBJ1-4; a weak D match, TRBD1 (5 bases). Material: PBMCs or T cells enriched from blood (not recorded which). The clonotype comes from a woman in her forties or fifties who had recovered from COVID-19. The CDR3 DNA sequence: TGCGCCAGCAGCCAAATGGGGCAAGACAACGTGAAACTGTTTTTT. This translates into CASSQMGQDNVKLFF.